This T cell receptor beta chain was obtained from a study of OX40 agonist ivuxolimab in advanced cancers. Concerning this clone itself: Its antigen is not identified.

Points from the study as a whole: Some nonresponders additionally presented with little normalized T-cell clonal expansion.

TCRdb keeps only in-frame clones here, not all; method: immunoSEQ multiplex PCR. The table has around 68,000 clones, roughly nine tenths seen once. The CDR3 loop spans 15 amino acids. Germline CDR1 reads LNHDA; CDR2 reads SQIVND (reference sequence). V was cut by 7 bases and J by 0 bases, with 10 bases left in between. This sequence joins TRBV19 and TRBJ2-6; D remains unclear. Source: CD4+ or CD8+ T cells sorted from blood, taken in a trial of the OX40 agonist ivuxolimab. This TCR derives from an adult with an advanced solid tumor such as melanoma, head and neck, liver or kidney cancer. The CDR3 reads CASNEFSSGANVLTF. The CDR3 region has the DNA TGTGCCAGTAACGAGTTCAGCTCTGGGGCCAACGTCCTGACTTTC.